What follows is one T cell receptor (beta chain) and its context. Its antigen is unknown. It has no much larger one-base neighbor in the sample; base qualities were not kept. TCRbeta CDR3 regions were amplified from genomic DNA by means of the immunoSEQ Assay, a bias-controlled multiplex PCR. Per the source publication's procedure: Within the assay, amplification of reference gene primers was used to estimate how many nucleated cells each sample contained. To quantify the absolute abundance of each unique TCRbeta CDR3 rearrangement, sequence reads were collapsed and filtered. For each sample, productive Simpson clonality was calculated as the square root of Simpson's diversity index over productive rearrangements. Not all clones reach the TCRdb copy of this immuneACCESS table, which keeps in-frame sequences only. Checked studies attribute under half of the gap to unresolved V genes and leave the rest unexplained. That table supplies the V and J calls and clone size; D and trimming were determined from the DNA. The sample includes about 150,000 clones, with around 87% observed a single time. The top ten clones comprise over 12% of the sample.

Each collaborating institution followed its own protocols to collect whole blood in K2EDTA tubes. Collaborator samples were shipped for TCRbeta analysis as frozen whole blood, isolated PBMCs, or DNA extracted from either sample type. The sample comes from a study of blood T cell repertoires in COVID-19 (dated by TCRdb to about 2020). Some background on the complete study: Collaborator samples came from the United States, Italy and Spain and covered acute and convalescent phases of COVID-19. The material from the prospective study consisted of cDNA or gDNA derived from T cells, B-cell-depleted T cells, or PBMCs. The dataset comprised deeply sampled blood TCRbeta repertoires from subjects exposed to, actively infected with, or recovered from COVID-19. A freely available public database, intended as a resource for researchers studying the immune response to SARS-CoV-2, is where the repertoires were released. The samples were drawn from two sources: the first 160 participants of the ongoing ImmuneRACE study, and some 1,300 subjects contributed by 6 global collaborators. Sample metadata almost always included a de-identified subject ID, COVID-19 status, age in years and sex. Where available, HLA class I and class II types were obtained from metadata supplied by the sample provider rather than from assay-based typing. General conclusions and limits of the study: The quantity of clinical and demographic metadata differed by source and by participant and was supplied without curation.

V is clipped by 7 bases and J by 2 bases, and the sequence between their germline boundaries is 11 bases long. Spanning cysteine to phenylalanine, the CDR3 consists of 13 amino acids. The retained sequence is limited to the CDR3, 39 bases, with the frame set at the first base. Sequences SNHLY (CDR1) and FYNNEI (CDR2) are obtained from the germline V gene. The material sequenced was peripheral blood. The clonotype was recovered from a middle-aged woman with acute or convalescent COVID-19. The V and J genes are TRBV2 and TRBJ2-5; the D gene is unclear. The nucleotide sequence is TGTGCCAGCAATGAGCCAGGACAAGAGACCCAGTACTTC. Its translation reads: CASNEPGQETQYF. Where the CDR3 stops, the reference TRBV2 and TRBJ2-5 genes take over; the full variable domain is EPEVTQTPSHQVTQMGQEVILRCVPISNHLYFYWYRQILGQKVEFLVSFYNNEISEKSEIFDDQFSVERPDGSNFTLKIRSTKLEDSAMYFCASNEPGQETQYFGPGTRLLVL.